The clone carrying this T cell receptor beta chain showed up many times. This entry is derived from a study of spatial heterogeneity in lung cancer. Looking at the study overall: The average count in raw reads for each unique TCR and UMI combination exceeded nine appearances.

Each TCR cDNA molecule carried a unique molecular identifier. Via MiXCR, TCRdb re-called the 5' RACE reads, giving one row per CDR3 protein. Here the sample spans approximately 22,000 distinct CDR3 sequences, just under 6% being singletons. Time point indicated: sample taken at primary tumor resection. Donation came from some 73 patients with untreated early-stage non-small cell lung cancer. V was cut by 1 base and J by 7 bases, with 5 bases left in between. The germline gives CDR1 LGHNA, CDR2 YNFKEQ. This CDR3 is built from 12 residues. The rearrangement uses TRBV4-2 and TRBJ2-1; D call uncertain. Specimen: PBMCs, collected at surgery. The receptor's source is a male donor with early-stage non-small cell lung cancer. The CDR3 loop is CASSQGNNEQFF. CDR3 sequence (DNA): TGTGCCAGCAGCCAAGGAAATAATGAGCAGTTCTTC.